This T cell receptor beta chain emerged from a study of T cells in Graves' hyperthyroidism and ophthalmopathy. Background on the study: Blood from the periphery was taken at initial diagnosis, before any treatment. Study-wide results and limits: Most expanded thyroid clonotypes above 0.001 recurred in blood.

It was RNA transcripts that yielded the amplified TCR beta CDR3 regions. First-round RT-PCR targeting the TCR CDR3 was performed with the HTBI primer set. TCRdb ran MiXCR on the multiplex PCR reads and lists one entry per CDR3 protein. The table shows under 300,000 distinct CDR3 sequences, with about 13% occurring only once. The CDR3 covers 13 residues. The germline V gene has CDR1 MNHEY and CDR2 SVGEGT. Trimming removed 0 bases at V and 6 bases at J, with 9 bases between. Hyperthyroidism in the patients, aged 18 to 65, was newly diagnosed and under 2 months in duration. This clonotype has only a few counts. Its antigen is still unknown.

V and J are TRBV6-2 or TRBV6-3 and TRBJ2-7; D not resolved. The receptor was derived from a woman aged 40 to 50 with Graves' hyperthyroidism. Sequenced sample: blood. CDR3 sequence: CASSYSPDTEQYF. CDR3 sequence (DNA): TGTGCCAGCAGTTACTCGCCGGATACCGAGCAGTACTTC.